Included here is one T cell receptor (beta chain) sequence, with context. Antigen unknown. Generated by immunoSEQ multiplex PCR, the TCRdb table keeps only in-frame clones and is missing some. Among about 88,000 clones, about 94% were seen once, and the ten largest hold roughly 0.18%. This sample was taken from a study of graft-versus-host responses after intestinal transplantation. Overall study: Among the recipients, transplants were multivisceral, liver-intestinal, or isolated intestinal. Recipients were all induced with anti-thymocyte globulin, then given tacrolimus and steroids for 2 to 3 years.

V shed 5 bases and J 3 bases; nucleotides not matched to a gene: 5. The CDR3 is 16 amino acids. Germline assignment: CDR1 SGHTA and CDR2 FQGTGA. Broader study findings: In patients with graft-donor T cell macrochimerism, allograft graft-versus-host to host-versus-graft clonal ratios were high.

The chain has TRBV7-3 and TRBJ2-6, with 9 bases that match TRBD1. The sequence was collected from a human donor who was the organ donor for an intestinal transplant. The sequences come from unstimulated CD4+ T cells sorted from spleen or lymph node cells, collected before transplant. CDR3 coding DNA: TGTGCCAGCAGCCGGGACAGGGTAGTTGGGGCCAACGTCCTGACTTTC. Its protein is CASSRDRVVGANVLTF.